The clone carrying this T cell receptor (beta chain) was recorded at least ten times. Its target is unknown. Library construction for TCR beta used iRepertoire HTBI primers and Arm-PCR of CDR3 regions. TCRdb reprocessed the multiplex PCR reads via MiXCR and lists one record per CDR3 protein. The sample consists of about 470,000 distinct CDR3 sequences, 15% of them appearing once. The sample's time point: newly diagnosed GD, antithyroid drugs for less than 3 months. PBMCs were the source of the RNA used for TCR sequencing. Germline V gives CDR1 DFQATT, CDR2 SNEGSKA (reference sequence). J was trimmed by 0 bases and V by 1 base; bases with no gene match: 9. There are 17 residues in the CDR3. This sample was taken from a study of regulatory T cells in long-lasting Graves disease. Looking at the study overall: Patients with new Graves' disease had used antithyroid drugs below 3 months. Notes on the study in general: Gene preferences differed: TRBV28, TRBJ1-2, TRBJ2-5 in persistent cases.

These data also formed part of another study, on T cells in Graves' hyperthyroidism and ophthalmopathy. That work adds: TCR CDR3 underwent first-round RT-PCR with the HTBI primer set. A 13 V-J model separated ophthalmopathy from stable hyperthyroidism.

V gene TRBV20-1 combines with J gene TRBJ1-1; 9 bases are a match to TRBD1. Sequenced here: peripheral blood mononuclear cells (PBMCs), sampled at new diagnosis, from a patient treated with antithyroid drugs. This TCR was sampled from a woman aged 25 to 39 with Graves disease. CDR3: CSARVADRGPLNTEAFF. Here the CDR3 DNA reads TGCAGTGCTAGAGTGGCGGACAGGGGACCGCTGAACACTGAAGCTTTCTTT.